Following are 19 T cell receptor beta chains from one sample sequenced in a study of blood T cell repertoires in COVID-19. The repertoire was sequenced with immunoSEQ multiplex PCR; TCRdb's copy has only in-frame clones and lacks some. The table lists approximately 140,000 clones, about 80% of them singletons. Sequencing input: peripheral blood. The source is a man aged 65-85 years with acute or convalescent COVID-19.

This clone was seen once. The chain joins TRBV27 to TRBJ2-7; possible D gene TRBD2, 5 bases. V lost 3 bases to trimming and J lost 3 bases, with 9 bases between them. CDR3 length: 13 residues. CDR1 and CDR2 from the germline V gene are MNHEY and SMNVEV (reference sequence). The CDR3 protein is CASSFSRGYEQYF. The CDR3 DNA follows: TGTGCCAGCAGTTTCTCCCGGGGCTACGAGCAGTACTTC.

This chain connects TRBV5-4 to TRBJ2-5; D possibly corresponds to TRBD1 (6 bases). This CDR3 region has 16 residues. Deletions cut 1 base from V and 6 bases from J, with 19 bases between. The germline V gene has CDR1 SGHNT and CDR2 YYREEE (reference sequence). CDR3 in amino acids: CASSLNFGTPGQTQYF. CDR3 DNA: TGTGCCAGCAGCTTGAATTTCGGGACACCGGGACAGACCCAGTACTTC.

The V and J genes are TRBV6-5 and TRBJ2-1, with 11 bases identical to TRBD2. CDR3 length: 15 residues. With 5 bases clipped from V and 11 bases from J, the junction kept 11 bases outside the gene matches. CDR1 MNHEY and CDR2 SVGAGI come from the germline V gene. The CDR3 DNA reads TGTGCCAGCAGTCCAGGGACTAGCGGCGAAACCCAGCAGTTCTTC. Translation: CASSPGTSGETQQFF.

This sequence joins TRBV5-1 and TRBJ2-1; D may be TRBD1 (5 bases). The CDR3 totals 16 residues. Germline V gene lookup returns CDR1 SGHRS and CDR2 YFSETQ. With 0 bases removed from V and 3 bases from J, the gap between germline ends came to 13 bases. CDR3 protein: CASSLAAGQGYNEQFF. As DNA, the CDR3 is TGCGCCAGCAGCTTGGCGGCCGGCCAGGGCTACAATGAGCAGTTCTTC.

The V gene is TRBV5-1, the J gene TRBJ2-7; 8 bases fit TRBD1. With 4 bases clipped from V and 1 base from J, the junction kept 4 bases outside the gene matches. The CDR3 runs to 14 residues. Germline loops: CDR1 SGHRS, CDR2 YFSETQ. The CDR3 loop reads CASSAGTGSYEQYF. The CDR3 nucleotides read TGCGCCAGCAGCGCCGGGACAGGTTCCTACGAGCAGTACTTC. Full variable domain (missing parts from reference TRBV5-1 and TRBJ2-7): KAGVTQTPRYLIKTRGQQVTLSCSPISGHRSVSWYQQTPGQGLQFLFEYFSETQRNKGNFPGRFSGRQFSNSRSEMNVSTLELGDSALYLCASSAGTGSYEQYFGPGTRLTVT.

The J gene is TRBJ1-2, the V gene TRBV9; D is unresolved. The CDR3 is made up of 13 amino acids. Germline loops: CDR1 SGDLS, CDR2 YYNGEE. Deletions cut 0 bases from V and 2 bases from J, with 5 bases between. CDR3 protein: CASSVDSNYGYTF. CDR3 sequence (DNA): TGTGCCAGCAGCGTAGACAGCAACTATGGCTACACCTTC.

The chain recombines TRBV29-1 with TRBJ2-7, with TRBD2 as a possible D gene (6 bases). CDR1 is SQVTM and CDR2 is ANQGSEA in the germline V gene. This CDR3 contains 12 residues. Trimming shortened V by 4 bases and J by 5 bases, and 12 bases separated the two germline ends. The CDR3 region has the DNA TGCAGCGTTGTCCTAACGGGGGACGAGCAGTACTTC. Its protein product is CSVVLTGDEQYF.

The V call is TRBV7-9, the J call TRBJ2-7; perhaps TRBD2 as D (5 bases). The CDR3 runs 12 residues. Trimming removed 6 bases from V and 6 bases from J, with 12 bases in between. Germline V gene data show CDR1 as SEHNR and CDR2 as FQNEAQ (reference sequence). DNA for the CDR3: TGTGCCAGCAGGCGGACGGACTCCGAGCAGTACTTC. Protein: CASRRTDSEQYF.

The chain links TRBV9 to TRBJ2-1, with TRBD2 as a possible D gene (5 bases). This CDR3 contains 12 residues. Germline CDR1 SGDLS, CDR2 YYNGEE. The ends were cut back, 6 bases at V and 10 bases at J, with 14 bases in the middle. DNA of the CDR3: TGTGCCAGCATGTCCCAAGGGAGCGAGCAGTTCTTC. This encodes CASMSQGSEQFF.

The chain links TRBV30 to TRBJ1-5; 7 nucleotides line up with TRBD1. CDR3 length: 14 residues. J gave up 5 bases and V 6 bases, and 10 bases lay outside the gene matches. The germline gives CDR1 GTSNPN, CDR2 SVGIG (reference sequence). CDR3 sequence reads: CACTWTGKHQPQHF. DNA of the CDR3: TGTGCCTGTACTTGGACAGGCAAGCATCAGCCCCAGCATTTT.

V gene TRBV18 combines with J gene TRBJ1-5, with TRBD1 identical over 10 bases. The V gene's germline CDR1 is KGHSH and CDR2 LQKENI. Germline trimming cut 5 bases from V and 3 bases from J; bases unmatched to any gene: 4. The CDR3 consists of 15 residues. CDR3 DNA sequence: TGTGCCAGCTCAGACAGGGGGCCCGACAATCAGCCCCAGCATTTT. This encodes CASSDRGPDNQPQHF.

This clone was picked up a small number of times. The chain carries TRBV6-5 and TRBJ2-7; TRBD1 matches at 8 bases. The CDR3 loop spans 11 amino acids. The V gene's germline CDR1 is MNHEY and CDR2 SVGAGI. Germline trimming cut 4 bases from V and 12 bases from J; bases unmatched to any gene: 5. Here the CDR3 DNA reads TGTGCCAGCAGTTTCCAGGGGGCGCGGTACTTC. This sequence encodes CASSFQGARYF.

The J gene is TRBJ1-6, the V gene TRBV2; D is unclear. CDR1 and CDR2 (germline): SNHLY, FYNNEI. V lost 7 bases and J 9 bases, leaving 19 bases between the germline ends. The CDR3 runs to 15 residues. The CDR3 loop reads CASTREDLASSPLHF. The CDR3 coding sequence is TGTGCCAGCACTAGGGAGGACCTCGCCAGTTCACCCCTCCACTTT.

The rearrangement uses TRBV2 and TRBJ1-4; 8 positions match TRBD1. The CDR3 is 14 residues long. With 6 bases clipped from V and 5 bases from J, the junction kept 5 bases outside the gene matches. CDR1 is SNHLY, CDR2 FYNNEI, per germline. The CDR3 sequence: CASSAGGLNEKLFF. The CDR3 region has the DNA TGTGCCAGCAGCGCAGGGGGCTTGAATGAAAAACTGTTTTTT.

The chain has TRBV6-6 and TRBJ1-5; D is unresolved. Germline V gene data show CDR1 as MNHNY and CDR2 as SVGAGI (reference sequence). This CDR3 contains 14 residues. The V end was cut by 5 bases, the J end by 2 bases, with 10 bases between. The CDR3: CASSGGLGNQPQHF. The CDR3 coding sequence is TGTGCCAGCAGTGGAGGGTTGGGCAATCAGCCCCAGCATTTT.

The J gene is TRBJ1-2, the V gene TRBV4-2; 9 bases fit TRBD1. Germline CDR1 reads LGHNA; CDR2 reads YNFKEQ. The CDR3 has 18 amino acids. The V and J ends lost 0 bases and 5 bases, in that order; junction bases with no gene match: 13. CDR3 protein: CASSQDATGGGRWYGYTF. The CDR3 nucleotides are TGTGCCAGCAGCCAAGATGCAACAGGGGGCGGGAGATGGTATGGCTACACCTTC.

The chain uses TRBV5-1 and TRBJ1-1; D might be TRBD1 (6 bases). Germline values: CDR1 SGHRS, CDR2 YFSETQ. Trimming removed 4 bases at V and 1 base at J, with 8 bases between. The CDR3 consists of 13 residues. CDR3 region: CASSPTGNTEAFF. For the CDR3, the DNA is TGCGCCAGCAGCCCGACAGGGAACACTGAAGCTTTCTTT.

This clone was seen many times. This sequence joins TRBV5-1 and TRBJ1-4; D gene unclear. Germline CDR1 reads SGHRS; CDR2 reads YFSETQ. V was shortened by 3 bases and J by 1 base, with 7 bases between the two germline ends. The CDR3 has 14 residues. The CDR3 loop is CASSSTKTNEKLFF. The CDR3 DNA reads TGCGCCAGCAGCTCGACAAAAACTAATGAAAAACTGTTTTTT.

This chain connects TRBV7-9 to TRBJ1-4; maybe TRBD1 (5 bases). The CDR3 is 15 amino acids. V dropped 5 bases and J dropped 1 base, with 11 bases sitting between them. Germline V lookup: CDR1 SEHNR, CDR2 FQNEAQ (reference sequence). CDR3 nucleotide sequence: TGTGCCAGCAGCCTGGCCCAGGGAACTAATGAAAAACTGTTTTTT. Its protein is CASSLAQGTNEKLFF. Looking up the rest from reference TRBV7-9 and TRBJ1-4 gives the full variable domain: DTGVSQNPRHKITKRGQNVTFRCDPISEHNRLYWYRQTLGQGPEFLTYFQNEAQLEKSRLLSDRFSAERPKGSFSTLEIQRTEQGDSAMYLCASSLAQGTNEKLFFGSGTQLSVL.